Presented here are 27 T cell receptor beta chains from one specimen sequenced in a study of STAT5B mutations in CD4+ large granular lymphocyte leukemia. Clones were read by immunoSEQ multiplex PCR, and TCRdb kept only the in-frame ones, dropping some. Among about 40,000 clones listed, 80% to 90% were seen once. Sequenced sample: CD4+ T cells from blood buffy coats. The receptors were gathered from a human donor in good health.

The chain has TRBV4-3 and TRBJ2-7; perhaps TRBD2 as D (5 bases). Trimming removed 0 bases from V and 4 bases from J, with 13 bases in between. The CDR3 sequence is 15 residues long. Germline CDR1 reads LGHNA; CDR2 reads YSLEER. Here the CDR3 DNA reads TGCGCCAGCAGCCAAGATAGAGCGGCCCTTTACGAGCAGTACTTC. This gives the protein CASSQDRAALYEQYF.

This chain joins TRBV7-9 and TRBJ1-2; 7 bases are shared with TRBD1. Germline lookup yields CDR1 SEHNR and CDR2 FQNEAQ (reference sequence). This CDR3 is 14 amino acids long. V shed 5 bases and J 7 bases; nucleotides not matched to a gene: 10. CDR3 DNA sequence: TGTGCCAGCAGCACCCTCGGAGGGGGCTTTGGCTACACCTTC. Its protein product is CASSTLGGGFGYTF.

Concerning this clone: At one end, the junction sequence differs from germline, possibly due to a read error. The chain is built from TRBV18 and TRBJ1-1, with 8 bases lining up with TRBD1. The germline gives CDR1 KGHSH, CDR2 LQKENI. This CDR3 has 16 amino acids. Here the CDR3 reads CASSPPWTGRNNEAFF. The CDR3 nucleotides are TGTGCCAGCTCACCACCCTGGACAGGGAGGAACAATGAAGCTTTCTTT.

This chain joins TRBV7-9 and TRBJ1-2; D unresolved. This CDR3 contains 14 residues. Germline loops: CDR1 SEHNR, CDR2 FQNEAQ (reference sequence). V lost 1 base, J lost 0 bases, and 6 bases lay in between. The CDR3 protein is CASSLEAANYGYTF. CDR3 sequence (DNA): TGTGCCAGCAGCTTAGAGGCAGCTAACTATGGCTACACCTTC.

This sequence joins TRBV14 and TRBJ1-1; D is possibly TRBD1 (5 bases). The CDR3 runs 15 residues. Germline CDR1 and CDR2: SGHDN and FVKESK. The V and J ends lost 4 bases and 6 bases respectively, with 18 bases between them. Written as DNA, the CDR3 is TGTGCCAGCAGCCCGGGTCGGGAGAGGGGCGCTGAAGCTTTCTTT. Translation gives CASSPGRERGAEAFF.

The CDR3 sequence: CASSLNRGNEQFF. DNA for the CDR3: TGTGCCAGCAGCTTAAACAGGGGCAATGAGCAGTTCTTC. This chain links TRBV7-6 with TRBJ2-1; 7 nucleotides align to TRBD1. CDR3 length: 13 amino acids. J lost 6 bases, V lost 2 bases, and 1 base had no gene match. The germline CDR1 and CDR2 sequences are SGHVS and FNYEAQ.

The chain employs TRBV5-1 and TRBJ2-1; 7 nucleotides agree with TRBD2. The CDR3 totals 16 residues. Germline CDR1 reads SGHRS; CDR2 reads YFSETQ. Trimming at V came to 4 bases and at J to 0 bases, leaving 7 bases not matched to a gene. CDR3 coding DNA: TGCGCCAGCAGCCCAACCAGCGGGATCTCCTACAATGAGCAGTTCTTC. This sequence encodes CASSPTSGISYNEQFF.

The chain combines TRBV18 with TRBJ2-7; 9 bases fit TRBD1. J lost 2 bases, V lost 3 bases, and 5 bases had no gene match. CDR1 and CDR2 from the germline V gene are KGHSH and LQKENI. This CDR3 spans 15 amino acids. The CDR3 coding sequence is TGTGCCAGCTCACCTCCGGGACAGGGAACCTACGAGCAGTACTTC. As protein: CASSPPGQGTYEQYF.

This rearrangement joins TRBV27 to TRBJ1-1; D might be TRBD1 (6 bases). CDR1 is MNHEY and CDR2 is SMNVEV in the germline V gene (reference sequence). The length of the CDR3 is 13 residues. V gave up 6 bases and J gave up 0 bases, with 8 bases separating them. CDR3 sequence reads: CASRGHLNTEAFF. CDR3 DNA sequence: TGTGCCAGCAGGGGACACCTGAACACTGAAGCTTTCTTT.

The chain employs TRBV5-1 and TRBJ2-3; 7 bases agree with TRBD1. This CDR3 is built from 17 residues. J gave up 7 bases and V 0 bases, and 14 bases lay outside the gene matches. Germline V CDR1 and CDR2: SGHRS, YFSETQ. This CDR3 reads CASSLGERGGAPNTQYF. CDR3 in DNA: TGCGCCAGCAGCTTGGGGGAGCGAGGGGGCGCCCCAAATACGCAGTATTTT.

The chain joins TRBV18 to TRBJ1-1; a possible D gene is TRBD1 (6 bases). The CDR3 has 14 residues. V lost 4 bases to trimming and J lost 1 base, with 10 bases between them. CDR1 is KGHSH, CDR2 LQKENI, per germline. CDR3 residues: CASSQGETNTEAFF. CDR3 nucleotides: TGTGCCAGCTCACAGGGGGAGACGAACACTGAAGCTTTCTTT.

The V gene is TRBV28, the J gene TRBJ2-6, with D uncertain. This CDR3 is 12 amino acids long. V gave up 5 bases and J gave up 12 bases, with 11 bases separating them. Germline V gene lookup returns CDR1 MDHEN and CDR2 SYDVKM. The CDR3 nucleotides are TGTGCCAGCAGTACCGGCTCGAGCGTCCTGACTTTC. Encoded protein: CASSTGSSVLTF.

This clone was seen only a few times. The genes are TRBV6-4 and TRBJ2-1, with 9 bases fitting TRBD1. The trim removed 0 bases at V and 6 bases at J, leaving 0 bases unmatched. Germline V gene data show CDR1 as MRHNA and CDR2 as SNTAGT. The CDR3 has 14 residues. CDR3 sequence (DNA): TGTGCCAGCAGTGACTCGGACAGGGGCAATGAGCAGTTCTTC. Its translation is CASSDSDRGNEQFF.

The V call is TRBV7-3, the J call TRBJ1-1; D is ambiguous. Trimming removed 3 bases from V and 9 bases from J, with 14 bases in between. The CDR3 loop spans 13 amino acids. Germline V lookup: CDR1 SGHTA, CDR2 FQGTGA. Here the CDR3 DNA reads TGTGCCAGCAGCTTTGGGTACGGGTTCCAAGCTTTCTTT. Its translation is CASSFGYGFQAFF.

The chain recombines TRBV29-1 with TRBJ1-2; 7 bases align to TRBD1. The trim removed 0 bases at V and 9 bases at J, leaving 16 bases unmatched. CDR3 length: 16 amino acids. Germline-derived CDR1 and CDR2 are SQVTM and ANQGSEA. The chain's CDR3 is CSVEDPEGALGRSYTF. The CDR3 DNA reads as TGCAGCGTTGAAGATCCAGAGGGGGCGCTAGGAAGGAGCTACACCTTC. The complete variable domain, with remaining parts taken from reference TRBV29-1 and TRBJ1-2, reads SAVISQKPSRDICQRGTSLTIQCQVDSQVTMMFWYRQQPGQSLTLIATANQGSEATYESGFVIDKFPISRPNLTFSTLTVSNMSPEDSSIYLCSVEDPEGALGRSYTFGSGTRLTVV.

The gene calls are TRBV11-1 and TRBJ1-2; D unclear. Germline V gene data show CDR1 as SGHAT and CDR2 as FQDESV (reference sequence). The CDR3 is 13 residues long. The V end lost 5 bases, the J end lost 3 bases, and 10 bases lay between the germline ends. The CDR3 reads CASSQGWDYGYTF. The CDR3 DNA sequence: TGTGCCAGCAGCCAAGGGTGGGACTATGGCTACACCTTC.

The chain has TRBV5-6 and TRBJ1-6; 9 bases line up with TRBD1. Per germline, CDR1 SGHDT and CDR2 YYEEEE. Losses at the gene ends were 0 bases for V and 8 bases for J; bases not matched to a gene: 3. The CDR3 length is 15 residues. CDR3 DNA: TGTGCCAGCAGCTTGGAAGGACAGGGGCATTCACCCCTCCACTTT. This sequence encodes CASSLEGQGHSPLHF.

This clone was seen a handful of times. V and J are TRBV2 and TRBJ1-1; no firm D call. V lost 6 bases, J lost 2 bases, and 13 bases lay in between. Germline CDR1 and CDR2: SNHLY and FYNNEI. The CDR3 sequence is 14 residues long. The CDR3 here is CASRREGSNTEAFF. CDR3 DNA: TGTGCCAGCAGACGGGAGGGATCCAACACTGAAGCTTTCTTT.

DNA for the CDR3: TGCAGCGTAAGTGGCACAGATACGCAGTATTTT. Translation: CSVSGTDTQYF. The J gene is TRBJ2-3, the V gene TRBV29-1; D is ambiguous. The CDR3 loop spans 11 amino acids. The germline CDR1 and CDR2 sequences are SQVTM and ANQGSEA. V shed 6 bases and J shed 1 base, with 5 bases lying between them.

This rearrangement joins TRBV5-4 to TRBJ1-4, with 10 bases fitting TRBD1. Losses at the gene ends were 4 bases for V and 7 bases for J; bases not matched to a gene: 4. Per germline, CDR1 SGHNT and CDR2 YYREEE (reference sequence). CDR3 length: 14 residues. CDR3 residues: CASSPTGGSEKLFF. CDR3 coding DNA: TGTGCCAGCAGCCCGACAGGGGGCAGTGAAAAACTGTTTTTT.

The chain employs TRBV30 and TRBJ2-5; weak D call: TRBD1 (5 bases). The J call is in doubt because the DNA end fits TRBJ2-7 better. The germline V gene has CDR1 GTSNPN and CDR2 SVGIG (reference sequence). The CDR3 sequence is 13 residues long. CDR3: CAWGQGISYEQYF. CDR3 coding DNA: TGTGCCTGGGGGCAGGGTATAAGCTACGAGCAGTACTTC.

This clone was found once. The chain links TRBV2 to TRBJ1-3, with D perhaps matching TRBD1 (6 bases). There are 14 residues in the CDR3. Germline CDR1 reads SNHLY; CDR2 reads FYNNEI. The V and J ends lost 6 bases and 4 bases respectively, with 13 bases between them. The chain's CDR3 is CASRDSGGGNTIYF. In DNA, the CDR3 is TGTGCCAGCAGGGACAGCGGCGGCGGAAACACCATATATTTT.

The gene calls are TRBV5-1 and TRBJ1-5; no definite D call. This CDR3 spans 17 amino acids. The V end lost 0 bases, the J end lost 1 base, and 14 bases lay between the germline ends. CDR1 SGHRS and CDR2 YFSETQ come from the germline V gene. The CDR3 here is CASSLDGSGGSNQPQHF. The DNA for the CDR3 is TGCGCCAGCAGCTTGGACGGGAGCGGAGGGAGCAATCAGCCCCAGCATTTT.

This chain joins TRBV7-2 and TRBJ2-3, with TRBD2 as a possible D gene (7 bases). The CDR3 consists of 16 residues. Trimming cost V 3 bases and J 2 bases, with 15 bases left between them. Looked up from germline, CDR1 is SGHTA and CDR2 is FQGNSA. CDR3 protein: CASSFGVGGLTDTQYF. The CDR3 nucleotides are TGTGCCAGCAGCTTCGGGGTCGGGGGGCTCACAGATACGCAGTATTTT.

The chain employs TRBV15 and TRBJ2-1; 7 nucleotides agree with TRBD2. This CDR3 has 16 amino acids. Germline assignment: CDR1 LNHNV and CDR2 YYDKDF (reference sequence). Losses at the gene ends were 3 bases for V and 6 bases for J; bases not matched to a gene: 11. CDR3 residues: CATSRALAVEGNEQFF. The CDR3 nucleotides read TGTGCCACCAGCAGGGCCCTAGCGGTCGAAGGCAATGAGCAGTTCTTC. Full variable domain (missing parts from reference TRBV15 and TRBJ2-1): DAMVIQNPRYQVTQFGKPVTLSCSQTLNHNVMYWYQQKSSQAPKLLFHYYDKDFNNEADTPDNFQSRRPNTSFCFLDIRSPGLGDTAMYLCATSRALAVEGNEQFFGPGTRLTVL.

This sequence joins TRBV6-1 and TRBJ2-5, with TRBD1 matching 7 bases. V lost 6 bases, J lost 10 bases, and 8 bases stayed unmatched. CDR3 length: 12 residues. Germline V gives CDR1 MNHNS, CDR2 SASEGT. CDR3 in amino acids: CASSRDREIQYF. The CDR3 nucleotides read TGTGCCAGCAGCCGCGACAGGGAAATCCAGTACTTC.

The chain couples TRBV9 to TRBJ1-3; D unresolved. Germline V gene lookup returns CDR1 SGDLS and CDR2 YYNGEE. V was cut by 0 bases and J by 4 bases, with 5 bases left in between. This CDR3 is 13 amino acids long. Here the CDR3 reads CASSVAMGNTIYF. The CDR3 DNA reads TGTGCCAGCAGCGTAGCGATGGGAAACACCATATATTTT.